This passage covers 15 T cell receptor beta chains from one sample sequenced in a study of graft-versus-host responses after intestinal transplantation. TCRdb's copy holds only in-frame clones and misses some; the assay was immunoSEQ multiplex PCR. The repertoire consists of under 45,000 clones, with approximately 95% occurring once and the leading ten covering 0.22%. For these receptors, no antigen is known. Sequenced here: unstimulated CD4+ T cells sorted from spleen or lymph node cells, sampled before transplant. The receptors were gathered from a human donor who was the organ donor for an intestinal transplant.

V is TRBV12-5 and J is TRBJ1-4; D is uncertain. Looked up from germline, CDR1 is LGHNT and CDR2 is FRNRAP. Trimming stripped 8 bases from V and 7 bases from J, with 14 bases between. This CDR3 comprises 13 residues. This CDR3 is CASTGVRFEKLFF. The CDR3 coding sequence is TGTGCTAGTACCGGGGTTCGGTTTGAAAAACTGTTTTTT.

The chain uses TRBV27 and TRBJ2-1, with TRBD1 matching over 7 bases. The germline CDR1 and CDR2 sequences are MNHEY and SMNVEV (reference sequence). The J segment lost 5 bases and the V segment lost 3 bases, leaving 4 bases of the junction unmatched. The CDR3 totals 14 residues. CDR3 sequence reads: CASSFFRGNNEQFF. The DNA for the CDR3 is TGTGCCAGCAGTTTCTTCAGGGGGAACAATGAGCAGTTCTTC.

Written as DNA, the CDR3 is TGTGCCTGGTCCACAGGGGGCCGTGAAAAACTGTTTTTT. Translation: CAWSTGGREKLFF. This chain connects TRBV30 to TRBJ1-4; 9 positions match TRBD1. This CDR3 spans 13 amino acids. Germline lookup yields CDR1 GTSNPN and CDR2 SVGIG (reference sequence). The V and J ends lost 5 bases and 7 bases, in that order; junction bases with no gene match: 5.

The genes are TRBV11-3 and TRBJ1-3; TRBD1 might be the D (6 bases). V gave up 5 bases and J gave up 0 bases, with 11 bases separating them. From germline, CDR1 is SGHNT and CDR2 YENEEA. The CDR3 extends over 15 amino acids. The DNA for the CDR3 is TGTGCCAGCAGCCCAGGGGCGGCCTCTGGAAACACCATATATTTT. Translated, it gives CASSPGAASGNTIYF.

The chain carries TRBV7-9 and TRBJ1-1, with 7 bases lining up with TRBD1. The CDR3 is 13 residues long. Germline CDR1 is SEHNR and CDR2 is FQNEAQ (reference sequence). Unmatched junction bases numbered 1, after V lost 1 base and J lost 5 bases. DNA of the CDR3: TGTGCCAGCAGCTTAGAACAGGGGACTGAAGCTTTCTTT. Its protein is CASSLEQGTEAFF.

The chain employs TRBV5-4 and TRBJ2-7; no firm D call. Germline-derived CDR1 and CDR2 are SGHNT and YYREEE (reference sequence). The CDR3 runs 13 residues. Trimming shortened V by 0 bases and J by 0 bases, and 4 bases separated the two germline ends. The CDR3 protein is CASSLESSYEQYF. Written as DNA, the CDR3 is TGTGCCAGCAGCTTGGAAAGCTCCTACGAGCAGTACTTC. The variable domain in full, completed from reference TRBV5-4 and TRBJ2-7, reads ETGVTQSPTHLIKTRGQQVTLRCSSQSGHNTVSWYQQALGQGPQFIFQYYREEENGRGNFPPRFSGLQFPNYSSELNVNALELDDSALYLCASSLESSYEQYFGPGTRLTVT.

This clone was seen a few times. The genes are TRBV19 and TRBJ1-1; D gene ambiguous. Trimming left V 3 bases short and J 4 bases short, with 9 bases between. Germline V gives CDR1 LNHDA, CDR2 SQIVND (reference sequence). CDR3 length equals 13 residues. The CDR3 DNA follows: TGTGCCAGTAGTATCAGCTACATCACTGAAGCTTTCTTT. It is translated as CASSISYITEAFF.

The chain joins TRBV7-9 to TRBJ1-6, with D unclear. V lost 1 base and J 7 bases, leaving 8 bases between the germline ends. The CDR3 sequence is 14 residues long. Germline V gene sequence: CDR1 SEHNR, CDR2 FQNEAQ (reference sequence). The CDR3 DNA is TGTGCCAGCAGCTTAGAGGCCGGAAATTCACCCCTCCACTTT. Encoded protein: CASSLEAGNSPLHF. Complete variable domain (other parts from reference TRBV7-9 and TRBJ1-6): DTGVSQNPRHKITKRGQNVTFRCDPISEHNRLYWYRQTLGQGPEFLTYFQNEAQLEKSRLLSDRFSAERPKGSFSTLEIQRTEQGDSAMYLCASSLEAGNSPLHFGNGTRLTVT.

This rearrangement joins TRBV19 to TRBJ1-1, with a weak D call TRBD1 (6 bases). CDR1 is LNHDA and CDR2 is SQIVND in the germline V gene (reference sequence). This CDR3 is built from 13 residues. Trimming cost V 2 bases and J 4 bases, with 8 bases left between them. The CDR3 nucleotides are TGTGCCAGTAGTATAAGGGGGGGCACTGAAGCTTTCTTT. Protein sequence: CASSIRGGTEAFF. Looking up the rest from reference TRBV19 and TRBJ1-1 gives the full variable domain: DGGITQSPKYLFRKEGQNVTLSCEQNLNHDAMYWYRQDPGQGLRLIYYSQIVNDFQKGDIAEGYSVSREKKESFPLTVTSAQKNPTAFYLCASSIRGGTEAFFGQGTRLTVV.

The J gene is TRBJ1-2, the V gene TRBV6-5; D call uncertain. CDR3 length: 10 residues. V lost 5 bases and J 8 bases, leaving 6 bases between the germline ends. Germline CDR1 is MNHEY and CDR2 is SVGAGI. CDR3 bases: TGTGCCAGCAGTGAAGTGGGCTACACCTTC. This sequence encodes CASSEVGYTF.

This chain connects TRBV5-1 to TRBJ2-5, with D possibly TRBD2 on 5 matching bases. V was clipped by 2 bases and J by 5 bases, with 13 bases between them. Germline CDR1 is SGHRS and CDR2 is YFSETQ. This CDR3 is built from 14 residues. CDR3 residues: CASSLGGERETQYF. The CDR3 nucleotides read TGCGCCAGCAGCTTAGGTGGGGAGAGGGAGACCCAGTACTTC.

The gene calls are TRBV10-1 and TRBJ2-7, with 13 bases that match TRBD2. There are 14 residues in the CDR3. Germline assignment: CDR1 WNHNN and CDR2 SYGVQD (reference sequence). The V gene end was trimmed by 10 bases and the J gene end by 3 bases; junction bases not matched to a gene: 6. CDR3 DNA: TGCGCCACCGGGACTAGCGGGGCCCGCTACGAGCAGTACTTC. Protein: CATGTSGARYEQYF.

The V and J genes are TRBV6-1 and TRBJ1-2; D is ambiguous. V was pared by 4 bases and J by 4 bases, with 16 bases between. The CDR3 is made up of 15 amino acids. Germline CDR1 MNHNS, CDR2 SASEGT. The CDR3 region has the DNA TGTGCCAGCAGTGTTGTGCCCAATCGAGGCTATGGCTACACCTTC. It yields the protein CASSVVPNRGYGYTF.

The chain recombines TRBV28 with TRBJ1-6; D is perhaps TRBD1 (6 bases). This CDR3 region has 15 residues. Trimming removed 5 bases at V and 7 bases at J, with 15 bases between. Per the germline V gene, CDR1 is MDHEN and CDR2 is SYDVKM. The CDR3 DNA reads as TGTGCCAGCAGTAGACTTACAGGGATAAATTCACCCCTCCACTTT. Translation: CASSRLTGINSPLHF.

The J gene is TRBJ2-2, the V gene TRBV18; tentatively, D is TRBD1 (6 bases). The CDR3 runs 14 residues. The V and J ends lost 0 bases and 6 bases respectively, with 8 bases between them. Germline CDR1 reads KGHSH; CDR2 reads LQKENI. This chain's CDR3 is CASSPPQGAGELFF. CDR3 DNA: TGTGCCAGCTCACCACCACAGGGCGCCGGGGAGCTGTTTTTT.